The 22 T cell receptor beta chains listed next were all sequenced from one sample in a study of radiotherapy plus CTLA-4 blockade in lung cancer. The data were produced by immunoSEQ multiplex PCR, yet TCRdb's version contains in-frame clones alone and is incomplete. There are 50,000 or so clones in the sample; roughly 76% occur only once, and roughly 11% lies in the top ten. The source material was peripheral blood, sampled from a patient treated with radiotherapy plus ipilimumab. Receptor source: a human donor with non-small cell lung cancer who had stable disease on radiotherapy plus ipilimumab.

V usage is TRBV19 and J usage is TRBJ1-2; D call uncertain. Germline CDR1 LNHDA, CDR2 SQIVND (reference sequence). Trimming took 4 bases from V and 2 from J, leaving 14 bases between them. The CDR3 is made up of 15 amino acids. The DNA for the CDR3 is TGTGCCAGTAGTACCCGAGGCGGAGGGAACTATGGCTACACCTTC. Its protein product is CASSTRGGGNYGYTF.

V is TRBV19 and J is TRBJ1-5; D is uncertain. The CDR3 has 16 residues. Germline V gene sequence: CDR1 LNHDA, CDR2 SQIVND (reference sequence). Trimming removed 7 bases from V and 1 base from J, with 17 bases in between. CDR3 DNA sequence: TGTGCCAGTAAACATTGGGAATTCCCAAGCAATCAGCCCCAGCATTTT. Its protein product is CASKHWEFPSNQPQHF.

The V and J genes are TRBV5-4 and TRBJ1-1; D remains unclear. The germline CDR1 and CDR2 sequences are SGHNT and YYREEE (reference sequence). This CDR3 region has 15 residues. Trimming took off 2 bases at V and 1 base at J, with 12 bases between the two ends. CDR3 loop: CASSFYQVGNTEAFF. The CDR3 nucleotides read TGTGCCAGCAGCTTCTATCAGGTCGGGAACACTGAAGCTTTCTTT.

This clone is a singleton in its sample. The J gene is TRBJ2-1, the V gene TRBV9; 8 bases align to TRBD2. The CDR3 loop spans 14 amino acids. V lost 4 bases and J lost 9; bases outside the gene matches: 9. The germline V gene encodes CDR1 SGDLS and CDR2 YYNGEE. CDR3 coding DNA: TGTGCCAGCAGCCCAGGGATAGCGGGGACTGAGCAGTTCTTC. Amino acid sequence: CASSPGIAGTEQFF.

This rearrangement joins TRBV5-4 to TRBJ1-2; D unresolved. The CDR3 length is 16 residues. Trimming pared 7 bases from V and 4 bases from J, leaving 23 bases between. Germline V CDR1 and CDR2: SGHNT, YYREEE (reference sequence). The CDR3 nucleotides read TGTGCCAGCGGCCGCATCCTACCAGGAAAGACCTATGGCTACACCTTC. This codes for CASGRILPGKTYGYTF. The full variable domain, its missing parts supplied by reference TRBV5-4 and TRBJ1-2, is ETGVTQSPTHLIKTRGQQVTLRCSSQSGHNTVSWYQQALGQGPQFIFQYYREEENGRGNFPPRFSGLQFPNYSSELNVNALELDDSALYLCASGRILPGKTYGYTFGSGTRLTVV.

This chain uses TRBV5-6 with TRBJ1-2; D unclear. This CDR3 region has 17 residues. Looked up from germline, CDR1 is SGHDT and CDR2 is YYEEEE. Trimming stripped 1 base from V and 0 bases from J, with 16 bases between. The CDR3 here is CASSLKQISPPNYGYTF. The CDR3 region has the DNA TGTGCCAGCAGCTTGAAACAGATCTCTCCGCCTAACTATGGCTACACCTTC.

The CDR3: CASSPGQGRTYEQYF. As DNA, the CDR3 is TGTGCCAGCAGCCCCGGACAGGGTCGGACTTACGAGCAGTACTTC. V and J are TRBV13 and TRBJ2-7, with TRBD1 identical over 8 bases. Trimming took 5 bases from V and 4 from J; bases not matched to a gene: 10. Germline CDR1 reads PRHDT; CDR2 reads FYEKMQ (reference sequence). CDR3 length: 15 amino acids.

The chain recombines TRBV28 with TRBJ1-6; 10 bases fit TRBD1. The V gene end was trimmed by 7 bases and the J gene end by 7 bases; junction bases not matched to a gene: 4. The CDR3 is 14 amino acids. Germline V CDR1 and CDR2: MDHEN, SYDVKM. The CDR3 nucleotides read TGTGCCAGCACGACGGGACAGGGGAATTCACCCCTCCACTTT. Translated, it gives CASTTGQGNSPLHF.

The CDR3 DNA reads TGCGCCAGCAGCCAGGTACACACCGGGGCCACTGAAGCTTTCTTT. Its translation is CASSQVHTGATEAFF. The chain joins TRBV4-1 to TRBJ1-1; D perhaps matches TRBD1 (5 bases). The CDR3 has 15 residues. Deletions cut 3 bases from V and 4 bases from J, with 15 bases between. From germline, CDR1 is MGHRA and CDR2 YSYEKL.

The chain couples TRBV7-2 to TRBJ1-1, with a possible D match to TRBD1 (6 bases). From germline, CDR1 is SGHTA and CDR2 FQGNSA. The germline V and J ends were trimmed by 2 bases and 8 bases, with 9 bases remaining between them. The CDR3 has 12 residues. For the CDR3, the DNA is TGTGCCAGCAGCTTATCGCAGGGGGAAGCTTTCTTT. This encodes CASSLSQGEAFF.

CDR3 in amino acids: CASLPGHWAYNEQFF. The CDR3 nucleotides are TGTGCCAGCCTGCCGGGACACTGGGCCTACAATGAGCAGTTCTTC. V usage is TRBV7-2 and J usage is TRBJ2-1; perhaps TRBD1 as D (6 bases). Between the trimmed V and J ends, which lost 8 bases and 2 bases, there was a span of 16 bases. This CDR3 has 15 amino acids. Germline lookup yields CDR1 SGHTA and CDR2 FQGNSA.

This chain joins TRBV5-1 and TRBJ2-5, with 9 nucleotides matching TRBD1. This CDR3 spans 16 amino acids. Germline V lookup: CDR1 SGHRS, CDR2 YFSETQ. The junction had 11 bases not matched to a gene; V was cut back by 4 bases and J by 4 bases. CDR3 protein: CASSLSGQGGGETQYF. The CDR3 DNA reads TGCGCCAGCAGCCTTTCGGGACAGGGTGGGGGAGAGACCCAGTACTTC.

The chain links TRBV5-4 to TRBJ2-1, with 9 bases aligning to TRBD2. CDR3 length: 13 amino acids. The ends lost 3 bases at V and 10 bases at J; junction bases unmatched: 5. CDR1 and CDR2 from the germline V gene are SGHNT and YYREEE (reference sequence). CDR3 loop: CASSSGLASEQFF. The CDR3 nucleotides read TGTGCCAGCAGCTCGGGACTAGCTAGCGAGCAGTTCTTC. Drawing the rest from reference TRBV5-4 and TRBJ2-1, the complete variable domain is ETGVTQSPTHLIKTRGQQVTLRCSSQSGHNTVSWYQQALGQGPQFIFQYYREEENGRGNFPPRFSGLQFPNYSSELNVNALELDDSALYLCASSSGLASEQFFGPGTRLTVL.

The chain employs TRBV6-1 and TRBJ2-1; D unclear. This CDR3 is built from 11 residues. Germline values: CDR1 MNHNS, CDR2 SASEGT. The V and J ends lost 5 bases and 7 bases respectively, with 6 bases between them. The CDR3 loop is CASSPLNEQFF. CDR3 bases: TGTGCCAGCAGTCCTCTGAATGAGCAGTTCTTC.

The V gene is TRBV7-2, the J gene TRBJ2-7; no clear D. There are 12 residues in the CDR3. The germline V gene encodes CDR1 SGHTA and CDR2 FQGNSA. V gave up 3 bases and J gave up 4 bases, with 7 bases separating them. DNA for the CDR3: TGTGCCAGCAGCTTTTTGGGTTACGAGCAGTACTTC. This codes for CASSFLGYEQYF.

This clone was counted only a few times. The chain has TRBV6-1 and TRBJ2-7; 8 bases fit TRBD1. The CDR3 is 14 residues long. Germline trimming cut 8 bases from V and 0 bases from J; bases unmatched to any gene: 6. Germline V gene lookup returns CDR1 MNHNS and CDR2 SASEGT. CDR3 protein: CASSTGGSSYEQYF. CDR3 nucleotide sequence: TGTGCCAGCTCAACAGGGGGGAGCTCCTACGAGCAGTACTTC.

The gene calls are TRBV5-6 and TRBJ1-6; 7 positions agree with TRBD1. Germline V CDR1 and CDR2: SGHDT, YYEEEE. CDR3 length: 15 amino acids. The junction had 4 bases not matched to a gene; V was cut back by 0 bases and J by 7 bases. CDR3 DNA: TGTGCCAGCAGCTTGGGGGACAGAAGAAATTCACCCCTCCACTTT. It yields the protein CASSLGDRRNSPLHF.

This clone has a single count. This chain connects TRBV27 to TRBJ1-5; no firm D call. The CDR3 totals 14 residues. Trimming pared 2 bases from V and 6 bases from J, leaving 11 bases between. CDR1 is MNHEY and CDR2 is SMNVEV in the germline V gene (reference sequence). The CDR3 spells CASSLALGGQPQHF. CDR3 in DNA: TGTGCCAGCAGTTTAGCACTTGGTGGTCAGCCCCAGCATTTT.

The V call is TRBV10-3, the J call TRBJ2-5; 12 bases agree with TRBD2. This CDR3 comprises 18 residues. With V trimmed by 0 bases and J by 1 base, 6 bases remained unmatched. CDR1 ENHRY and CDR2 SYGVKD come from the germline V gene. This CDR3 reads CAISESASGGAVQETQYF. The CDR3 coding sequence is TGTGCCATCAGTGAGTCAGCTAGCGGGGGGGCAGTCCAAGAGACCCAGTACTTC.

The V and J genes are TRBV7-2 and TRBJ1-3; 8 nucleotides line up with TRBD1. This CDR3 spans 15 amino acids. The germline gives CDR1 SGHTA, CDR2 FQGNSA. V gave up 5 bases and J gave up 2 bases; unmatched junction bases: 5. CDR3 in amino acids: CASSPPDRAGNTIYF. CDR3 bases: TGTGCCAGCAGCCCGCCGGACAGGGCTGGAAACACCATATATTTT. The full variable domain, with the rest looked up from reference TRBV7-2 and TRBJ1-3, is GAGVSQSPSNKVTEKGKDVELRCDPISGHTALYWYRQSLGQGLEFLIYFQGNSAPDKSGLPSDRFSAERTGGSVSTLTIQRTQQEDSAVYLCASSPPDRAGNTIYFGEGSWLTVV.

The V gene is TRBV11-2, the J gene TRBJ2-1; 7 nucleotides match TRBD1. The CDR3 loop spans 15 amino acids. Germline CDR1 SGHAT, CDR2 FQNNGV. Trimming at V came to 3 bases and at J to 7 bases, leaving 9 bases not matched to a gene. The DNA of the CDR3 is TGTGCCAGCAGCTTTTCCGGGACAGCTACTAATGAGCAGTTCTTC. Encoded protein: CASSFSGTATNEQFF.

This clone came up a few times. The J gene is TRBJ2-6, the V gene TRBV7-3, with D possibly TRBD2 on 5 matching bases. CDR1 and CDR2 (germline): SGHTA, FQGTGA. Trimming pared 2 bases from V and 1 base from J, leaving 6 bases between. The CDR3 length is 15 residues. The CDR3 sequence is CASSLGGSGANVLTF. CDR3 sequence (DNA): TGTGCCAGCAGCTTAGGAGGTTCTGGGGCCAACGTCCTGACTTTC.